This T cell receptor beta chain is drawn from a study of OX40 agonist ivuxolimab in advanced cancers. Measured with immunoSEQ multiplex PCR; TCRdb has only the in-frame clones, and not every one. The sample includes 48,000 or so clones, roughly 91% seen only once; the top ten take about 7%. V was clipped by 6 bases and J by 3 bases; unmatched bases: 7. This CDR3 region has 15 residues. Germline V gene lookup returns CDR1 WNHNN and CDR2 SYGVQD (reference sequence). The starting material was CD4+ or CD8+ T cells sorted from blood, obtained in a trial of the OX40 agonist ivuxolimab. This TCR derives from an adult with an advanced solid tumor such as melanoma, head and neck, liver or kidney cancer. The chain employs TRBV10-1 and TRBJ2-3; 9 bases align to TRBD1. CDR3 region: CASSPGTGWTDTQYF. CDR3 DNA: TGCGCCAGCAGCCCCGGGACAGGGTGGACAGATACGCAGTATTTT.